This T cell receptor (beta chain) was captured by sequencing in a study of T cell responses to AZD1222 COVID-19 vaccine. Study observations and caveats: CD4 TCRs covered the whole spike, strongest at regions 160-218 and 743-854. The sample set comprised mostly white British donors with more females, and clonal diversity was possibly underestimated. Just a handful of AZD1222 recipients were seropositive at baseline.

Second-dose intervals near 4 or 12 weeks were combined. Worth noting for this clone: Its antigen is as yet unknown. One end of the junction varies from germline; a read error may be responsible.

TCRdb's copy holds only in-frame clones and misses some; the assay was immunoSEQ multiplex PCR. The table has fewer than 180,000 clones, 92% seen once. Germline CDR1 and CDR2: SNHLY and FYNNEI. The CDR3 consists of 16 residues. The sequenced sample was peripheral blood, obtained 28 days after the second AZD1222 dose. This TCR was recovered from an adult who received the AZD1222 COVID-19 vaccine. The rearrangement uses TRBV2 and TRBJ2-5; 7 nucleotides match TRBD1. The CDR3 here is CASTEFLGQTQETQYF. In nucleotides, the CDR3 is TGTGCCAGCACTGAATTCTTGGGACAGACCCAAGAGACCCAGTACTTC.